The source of this TCR beta chain is a study of patients with pleural tuberculosis. This clonotype showed up many times. At one of its ends the junction is not consistent with the germline gene, which may arise from a read error. Germline CDR1 is LGHNA and CDR2 is YSLEER. The CDR3 runs to 13 residues. TCRdb fed the reads into MiXCR, producing one record per CDR3 protein. The sample consists of nearly 30,000 distinct CDR3 sequences, 18% of them appearing once. This TCR came from a human donor with pleural tuberculosis. The V and J genes are TRBV4-3 and TRBJ2-7, with 9 bases that match TRBD1. Sequencing was performed on peripheral blood. CDR3 in amino acids: CASSQDLRDREDF. The CDR3 DNA is TGCGCCAGCAGCCAAGATTTAAGGGACAGGGAGGACTTC.